A selection of T cell receptor beta chains follows, all from one sample in a study of OX40 agonist ivuxolimab in advanced cancers. The assay was immunoSEQ multiplex PCR, and TCRdb's table has in-frame clones only and misses some. The sample comprises around 45,000 clones, more than 70% of which are singletons, and roughly 2.7% rests with the top ten. The source was CD4+ or CD8+ T cells sorted from blood, collected in a trial of the OX40 agonist ivuxolimab. These receptors originate from an adult with an advanced solid tumor such as melanoma, head and neck, liver or kidney cancer. CDR3s include the opening cysteine and the closing phenylalanine or tryptophan. Each record gives: D gene, clone size, J gene, V gene, CDR3 DNA, CDR3 protein. D genes are given only for firm matches. Size is omitted from some rows. Given values are once, few, many or a class for expanded clones.

D gene: NA
clone size: NA
J gene: TRBJ2-2
V gene: TRBV11-1
CDR3 DNA: TGTGCCAGCAGCCCCGACAGGATTGGGACCGGGGAGCTGTTTTTT
CDR3 protein: CASSPDRIGTGELFF

D gene: NA
clone size: medium-sized
J gene: TRBJ1-2
V gene: TRBV4-2
CDR3 DNA: TGTGCCAGCAGCCCCCGGGACACGACTAACTATGGCTACACCTTC
CDR3 protein: CASSPRDTTNYGYTF

D gene: NA
clone size: NA
J gene: TRBJ2-7
V gene: TRBV7-6
CDR3 DNA: TGTGCCAGCAGCTTAACGGACAGTCACTACGAGCAGTACTTC
CDR3 protein: CASSLTDSHYEQYF

D gene: NA
clone size: NA
J gene: TRBJ2-1
V gene: TRBV20-1
CDR3 DNA: TGCAGTGCTAGGATCTACAATGAGCAGTTCTTC
CDR3 protein: CSARIYNEQFF

D gene: NA
clone size: NA
J gene: TRBJ1-2
V gene: TRBV28
CDR3 DNA: TGTGCCAGCAGTTTTCTCAGCCCTCCGTGGGGCTACACCTTC
CDR3 protein: CASSFLSPPWGYTF

D gene: NA
clone size: NA
J gene: TRBJ2-2
V gene: TRBV28
CDR3 DNA: TGTGCCAGCATCTTGGCGGCAGCGAACACCGGGGAGCTGTTTTTT
CDR3 protein: CASILAAANTGELFF

D gene: NA
clone size: NA
J gene: TRBJ1-3
V gene: TRBV7-9
CDR3 DNA: TGTGCCAGCAGCTTCGGGGGAACAGCTGGAAACACCATATATTTT
CDR3 protein: CASSFGGTAGNTIYF

D gene: NA
clone size: few
J gene: TRBJ2-6
V gene: TRBV15
CDR3 DNA: TGTGCCACCAGCGGCAGGGCCGGCTACTCTGGGGCCAACGTCCTGACTTTC
CDR3 protein: CATSGRAGYSGANVLTF

D gene: NA
clone size: NA
J gene: TRBJ1-4
V gene: TRBV20-1
CDR3 DNA: TGCAGTGCTAGAGGGAATGAAAAACTGTTTTTT
CDR3 protein: CSARGNEKLFF

D gene: NA
clone size: once
J gene: TRBJ1-1
V gene: TRBV28
CDR3 DNA: TGTGCCAGCACTAATATGGCCGGGGCTTTCTTT
CDR3 protein: CASTNMAGAFF

D gene: TRBD1
clone size: NA
J gene: TRBJ1-4
V gene: TRBV12-5
CDR3 DNA: TGTGCTAGTGGTCCGGGACAGGGTGCTGAAAAACTGTTTTTT
CDR3 protein: CASGPGQGAEKLFF

D gene: NA
clone size: NA
J gene: TRBJ2-5
V gene: TRBV5-4
CDR3 DNA: TGTGCCAGCAGCTTCCAGGTCGGGGAGACCCAGTACTTC
CDR3 protein: CASSFQVGETQYF

D gene: NA
clone size: NA
J gene: TRBJ2-7
V gene: TRBV7-9
CDR3 DNA: TGTGCCAGCAGCCTAACAACAGGTCCCCACGAGCAGTACTTC
CDR3 protein: CASSLTTGPHEQYF

D gene: NA
clone size: NA
J gene: TRBJ1-1
V gene: TRBV2
CDR3 DNA: TGTGCCGGCCGACGGGAGATGAACACTGAAGCTTTCTTT
CDR3 protein: CAGRREMNTEAFF

D gene: TRBD2
clone size: NA
J gene: TRBJ2-1
V gene: TRBV6-1
CDR3 DNA: TGTGCCAGCAGTCGGGGGGGAACTTCCTACAATGAGCAGTTCTTC
CDR3 protein: CASSRGGTSYNEQFF

D gene: TRBD2
clone size: NA
J gene: TRBJ2-7
V gene: TRBV7-3
CDR3 DNA: TGTGCCAGCAGCCCAGGACTAGCGGGAAACGAGCAGTACTTC
CDR3 protein: CASSPGLAGNEQYF

D gene: NA
clone size: NA
J gene: TRBJ1-1
V gene: TRBV5-6
CDR3 DNA: TGTGCCAGCAGCTTGTTGGCGACTGAAGCTTTCTTT
CDR3 protein: CASSLLATEAFF

D gene: TRBD1
clone size: NA
J gene: TRBJ1-4
V gene: TRBV5-1
CDR3 DNA: TGCGCCAGCAGCCCCACCCCAGGGGGCGCGGAGTATGAAAAACTGTTTTTT
CDR3 protein: CASSPTPGGAEYEKLFF

D gene: TRBD2
clone size: once
J gene: TRBJ2-2
V gene: TRBV5-1
CDR3 DNA: TGCGCCAGCAGCTTGTTGGGAGGGGCCGGGGAGCTGTTTTTT
CDR3 protein: CASSLLGGAGELFF